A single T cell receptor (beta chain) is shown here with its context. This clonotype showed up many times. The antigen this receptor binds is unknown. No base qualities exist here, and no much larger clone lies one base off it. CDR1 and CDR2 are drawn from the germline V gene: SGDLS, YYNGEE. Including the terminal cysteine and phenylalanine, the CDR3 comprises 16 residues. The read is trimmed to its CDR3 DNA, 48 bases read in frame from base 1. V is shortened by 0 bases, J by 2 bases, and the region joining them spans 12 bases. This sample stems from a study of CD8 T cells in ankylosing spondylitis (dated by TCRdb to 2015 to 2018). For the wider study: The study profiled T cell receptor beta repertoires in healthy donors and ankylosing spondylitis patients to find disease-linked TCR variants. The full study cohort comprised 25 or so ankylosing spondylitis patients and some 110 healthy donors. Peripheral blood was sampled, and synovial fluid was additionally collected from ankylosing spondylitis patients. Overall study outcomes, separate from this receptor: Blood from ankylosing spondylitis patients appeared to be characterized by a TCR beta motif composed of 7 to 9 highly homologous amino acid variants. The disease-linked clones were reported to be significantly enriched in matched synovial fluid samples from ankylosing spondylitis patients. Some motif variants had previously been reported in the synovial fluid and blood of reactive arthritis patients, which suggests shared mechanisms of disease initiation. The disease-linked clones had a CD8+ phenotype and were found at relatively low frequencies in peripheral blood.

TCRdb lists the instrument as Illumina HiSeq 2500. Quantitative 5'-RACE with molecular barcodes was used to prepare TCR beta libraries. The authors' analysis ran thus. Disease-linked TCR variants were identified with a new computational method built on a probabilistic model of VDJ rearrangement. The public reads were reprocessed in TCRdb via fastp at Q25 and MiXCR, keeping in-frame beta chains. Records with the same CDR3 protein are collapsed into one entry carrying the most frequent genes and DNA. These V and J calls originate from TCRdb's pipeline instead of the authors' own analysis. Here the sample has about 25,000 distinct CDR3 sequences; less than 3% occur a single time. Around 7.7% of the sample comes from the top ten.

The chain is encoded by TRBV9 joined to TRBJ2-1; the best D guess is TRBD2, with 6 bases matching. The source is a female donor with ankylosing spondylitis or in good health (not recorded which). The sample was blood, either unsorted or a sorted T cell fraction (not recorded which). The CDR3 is CASSVGLVVTYNEQFF. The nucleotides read TGTGCCAGCAGCGTAGGACTAGTTGTAACCTACAATGAGCAGTTCTTC.